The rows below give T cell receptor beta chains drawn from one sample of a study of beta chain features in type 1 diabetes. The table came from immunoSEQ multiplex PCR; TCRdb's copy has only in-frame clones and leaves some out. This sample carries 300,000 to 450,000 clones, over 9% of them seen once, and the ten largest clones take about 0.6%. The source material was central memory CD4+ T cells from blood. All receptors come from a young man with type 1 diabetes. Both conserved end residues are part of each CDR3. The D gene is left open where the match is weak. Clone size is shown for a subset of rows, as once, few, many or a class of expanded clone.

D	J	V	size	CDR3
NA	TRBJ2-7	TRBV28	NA	CASNTGTTLGEQYF
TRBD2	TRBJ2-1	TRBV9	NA	CASSVAGSGSFHEQFF
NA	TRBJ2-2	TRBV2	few	CASSVERYTGELFF
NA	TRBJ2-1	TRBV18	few	CASSPQRIDNEQFF
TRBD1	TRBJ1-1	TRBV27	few	CASRPRQGRNTEAFF
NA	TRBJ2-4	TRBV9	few	CASSVEGGFAKNIQYF
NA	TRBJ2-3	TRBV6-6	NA	CASSYASSTDTQYF
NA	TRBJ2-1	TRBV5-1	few	CASSLVIGKVGDLSYNEQFF
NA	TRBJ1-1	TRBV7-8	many	CASSYSQNTEAFF
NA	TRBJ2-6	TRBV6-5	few	CASSYRGANVLTF
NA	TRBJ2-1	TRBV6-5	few	CASRRGGNEQFF
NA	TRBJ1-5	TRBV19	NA	CASSGGTRNQPQHF
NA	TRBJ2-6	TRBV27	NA	CATTFGRGKDGANVLTF
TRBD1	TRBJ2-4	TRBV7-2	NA	CASSRDSSNIQYF